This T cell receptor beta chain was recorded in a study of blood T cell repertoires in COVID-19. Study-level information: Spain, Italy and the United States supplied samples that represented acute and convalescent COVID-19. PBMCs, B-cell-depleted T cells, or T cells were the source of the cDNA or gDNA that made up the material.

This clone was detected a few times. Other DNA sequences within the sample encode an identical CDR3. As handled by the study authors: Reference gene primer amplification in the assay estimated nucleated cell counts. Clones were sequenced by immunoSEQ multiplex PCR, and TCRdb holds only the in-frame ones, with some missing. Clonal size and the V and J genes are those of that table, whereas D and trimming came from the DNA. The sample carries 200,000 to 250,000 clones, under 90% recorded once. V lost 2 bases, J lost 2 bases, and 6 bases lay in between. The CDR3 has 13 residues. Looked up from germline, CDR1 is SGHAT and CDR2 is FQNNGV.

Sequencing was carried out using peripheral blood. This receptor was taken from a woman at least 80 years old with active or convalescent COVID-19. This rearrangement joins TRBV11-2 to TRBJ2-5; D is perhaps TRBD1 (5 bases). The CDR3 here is CASSLQGQETQYF. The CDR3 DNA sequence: TGTGCCAGCAGCTTACAGGGACAAGAGACCCAGTACTTC.